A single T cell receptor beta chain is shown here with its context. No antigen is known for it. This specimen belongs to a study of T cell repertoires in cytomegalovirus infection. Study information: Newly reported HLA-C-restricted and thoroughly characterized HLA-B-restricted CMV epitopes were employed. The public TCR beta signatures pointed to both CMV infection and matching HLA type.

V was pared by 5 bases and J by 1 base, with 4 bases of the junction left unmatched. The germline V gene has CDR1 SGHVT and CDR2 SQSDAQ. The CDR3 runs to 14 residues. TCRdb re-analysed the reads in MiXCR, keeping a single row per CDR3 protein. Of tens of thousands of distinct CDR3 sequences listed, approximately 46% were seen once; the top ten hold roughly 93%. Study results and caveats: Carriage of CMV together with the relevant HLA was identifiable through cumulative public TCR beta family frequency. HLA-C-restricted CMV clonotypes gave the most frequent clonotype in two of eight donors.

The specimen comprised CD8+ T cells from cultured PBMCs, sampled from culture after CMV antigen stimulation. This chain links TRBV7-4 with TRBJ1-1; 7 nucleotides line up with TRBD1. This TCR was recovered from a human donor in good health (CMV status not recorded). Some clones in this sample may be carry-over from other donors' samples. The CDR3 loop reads CASSGGQKNTEAFF. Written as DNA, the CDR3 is TGTGCCAGCAGCGGGGGACAGAAGAACACTGAAGCTTTCTTT.